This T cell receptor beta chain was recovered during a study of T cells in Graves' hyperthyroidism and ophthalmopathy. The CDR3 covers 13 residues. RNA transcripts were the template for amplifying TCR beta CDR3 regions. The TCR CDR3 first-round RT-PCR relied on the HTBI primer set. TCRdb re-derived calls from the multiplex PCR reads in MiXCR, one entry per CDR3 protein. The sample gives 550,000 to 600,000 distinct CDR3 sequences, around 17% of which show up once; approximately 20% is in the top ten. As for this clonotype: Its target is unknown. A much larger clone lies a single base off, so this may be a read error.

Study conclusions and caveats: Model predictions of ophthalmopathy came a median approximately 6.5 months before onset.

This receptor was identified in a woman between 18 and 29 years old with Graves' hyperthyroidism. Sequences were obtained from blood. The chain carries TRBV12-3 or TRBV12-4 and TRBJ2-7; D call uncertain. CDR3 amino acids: CASRALNSYDQYF. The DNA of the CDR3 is TGTGCCAGCAGGGCATTGAACTCCTACGATCAGTACTTC.